This TCR beta chain was identified in a study of cytomegalovirus exposure and HLA in healthy donors. Overall study context: Earlier work reported around 110 million unique TCR beta sequences from 180 million or so T cells. Findings and caveats of the study: TRBV6-2, TRBV6-3 and some other V segments were unresolvable in 87-base-pair reads. In a later analysis, at a false discovery rate of 0.05, about 15,000 TCR beta sequences were associated with HLA alleles. Most of the TCR beta V segments (in an earlier analysis) were productive either about 87% or about 30% of the time.

The CDR3 spans 16 residues. Germline assignment: CDR1 MNHEY and CDR2 SMNVEV (reference sequence). The trim removed 4 bases at V and 7 bases at J, leaving 9 bases unmatched. Comments on this clone: As yet, its antigen is unknown.

Primers: 60 Vbeta forward and 13 Jbeta reverse. The table came from immunoSEQ multiplex PCR; TCRdb's copy has only in-frame clones and leaves some out. This sample has some 76,000 clones, with around 73% found just once. The sequencing sample was made of PBMCs. The chain recombines TRBV27 with TRBJ1-6, with TRBD1 matching over 8 bases. This receptor was taken from a woman aged 40-49 years in good health and CMV-seropositive. CDR3 region: CASSYPPTGVNSPLHF. DNA for the CDR3: TGTGCCAGCAGTTACCCCCCGACAGGGGTAAATTCACCCCTCCACTTT.